This entry describes one T cell receptor (beta chain). No antigen is known for it. Per-base qualities were not stored, and no clone one base away is much larger. The data are from a study of CD8+ T cells in alopecia areata (dated by TCRdb to the late 2010s). For the study in its entirety: Treated patients were enrolled in an open-label pilot trial of oral tofacitinib, 5 to 10 mg twice daily, for moderate-to-severe alopecia areata. Tofacitinib was given for 6 to 18 months, followed by 6 months of follow-up off drug to assess delayed response and recurrence. Clonality in the scalp was compared among normal scalp (n=4), patchy alopecia areata scalp (n=8), and alopecia totalis/universalis scalp (n=8). RNA was obtained with the PAXgene miRNA kit for fixed scalp, the miRNeasy kit for PBMCs, and the RNeasy kit for mouse skin. Scalp tissue and sorted CD4+ and CD8+ peripheral blood T cells from patchy and totalis/universalis alopecia areata patients and from healthy controls were covered by human TCRbeta sequencing. Disease severity in treated patients was measured with the SALT score, which quantifies the percentage of affected scalp surface area. TCRbeta CDR3 regions were amplified by immunoSEQ multiplex PCR with 35 Vbeta forward and 13 Jbeta reverse primers. Biopsies were taken from tofacitinib-treated patients at baseline and at 4 and 24 weeks of treatment, and a later scalp biopsy was taken in several of the tofacitinib-treated patients. To study T cell clonal expansion in alopecia areata, the researchers applied high-throughput TCRbeta sequencing to both the C3H/HeJ mouse model and human patients. Points the paper makes about the study in general: Because the treated cohort was small and included a single nonresponder, larger studies are needed to assess links between baseline CD8+ expansion and response. During tofacitinib treatment, many expanded lesional clones stuck around in both scalp and blood, and this persistence may partly explain why relapse happens after treatment is stopped. Compared with mice, TCR sequences shared between patients were less clear, possibly partly because of HLA diversity across the patient population. Resident alphabeta T cells in normal human skin are also sequenced, complicating scalp TCR repertoire analysis, unlike mouse skin dominated by gammadelta T cells. Higher clonality and more expanded CD8+ clones were observed in lesional scalp than in normal scalp, particularly in alopecia totalis/universalis, a finding suggestive of antigenic drive. Scalp clonality and the number of expanded CD8+ clones among the top 100 scalp clones were significantly decreased by tofacitinib.

Read against the paper, the sample's treatment or condition label means: oral pan-JAK inhibitor, 5-10 mg twice daily. Peripheral blood and lesional scalp punch biopsies were obtained from patients with alopecia areata. PBMCs were separated by density centrifugation and stained for CD3, CD4 and CD8, after which CD4+ and CD8+ T cells were sorted on a FACSAria. Library preparation employed the immunoSEQ multiplex PCR assay. To provide template for TCR sequencing, every sample had RNA extracted and reverse transcribed into cDNA. SuperScript III was used for first-strand cDNA synthesis, primed with a 2:1 mix of oligo-dT and random hexamers. A synthetic immune receptor repertoire was used to assess amplification bias, and residual bias was removed computationally. The original methods were these. Raw reads were preprocessed to remove errors, and CDR3 was defined by IMGT conventions from the conserved cysteine to phenylalanine. Clonality was computed as 1 minus the Shannon entropy, with the entropy normalized by log2 of the number of productive unique TCRs. CD4 or CD8 identity of scalp clones was inferred by cross-referencing scalp TCRbeta sequences with sorted blood CD4 and CD8 repertoires. TCRdb holds this immuneACCESS table with in-frame rearrangements only. Some clones are missing; in checked studies, unresolved V genes explain under half, and the rest has no known cause. From that table come the V and J calls and clone size; the DNA was used to work out D and trimming. A total of fewer than 250,000 clones appear in this sample, over 40% of them only once. 2.6% of the sample comes from the top ten.

The source of this sequence is a human donor with alopecia areata. The specimen comprised CD4+ T cells sorted from blood, sampled at approximately week 36, from a patient treated with tofacitinib.

The CDR3 region reads CASSPTRQGVGELFF. The sequenced DNA is TGTGCCAGCAGTCCCACGCGGCAGGGCGTCGGGGAGCTGTTTTTT. The chain uses TRBV27 and TRBJ2-2; a weak D assignment points to TRBD1 (5 bases agree). Reading the germline V gene (reference sequence) gives CDR1 MNHEY and CDR2 SMNVEV. V loses 5 bases of germline sequence and J loses 7 bases, and the interval between the two ends is 17 bases. The cysteine opens and the phenylalanine closes a CDR3 of 15 amino acids. Of the read, only the CDR3 DNA is kept; its 45 bases are in frame from base 1.